This entry features one T cell receptor beta chain sequence. Vbeta (60) and Jbeta (13) primers were used in the PCR. Profiled with immunoSEQ multiplex PCR; TCRdb holds only in-frame clones, not every one. The sample yields about 180,000 clones, just under 85% seen once. The data belong to a study of cytomegalovirus exposure and HLA in healthy donors. This TCR derives from a girl aged 10 to 17 in good health and CMV-seropositive. What was sequenced was PBMCs.

The CDR3 region has the DNA TGTGCCAGCAGCTTCACGGTTGAGCCCCAGCATTTT. It is translated as CASSFTVEPQHF. The chain recombines TRBV7-2 with TRBJ1-5, with no clear D. Trimming cost V 3 bases and J 8 bases, with 8 bases left between them. The length of the CDR3 is 12 residues. The germline V gene has CDR1 SGHTA and CDR2 FQGNSA.